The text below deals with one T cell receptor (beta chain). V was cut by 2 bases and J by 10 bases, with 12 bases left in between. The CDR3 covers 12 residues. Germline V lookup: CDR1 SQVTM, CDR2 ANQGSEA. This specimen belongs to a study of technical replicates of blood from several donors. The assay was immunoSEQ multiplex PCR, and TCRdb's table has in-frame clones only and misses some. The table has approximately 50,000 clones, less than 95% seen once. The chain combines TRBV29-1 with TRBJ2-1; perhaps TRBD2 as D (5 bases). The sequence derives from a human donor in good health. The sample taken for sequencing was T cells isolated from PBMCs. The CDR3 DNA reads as TGCAGCGTTGAAATGGACCGACTAGAGCAGTTCTTC. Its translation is CSVEMDRLEQFF.